A single sample gave rise to the 10 T cell receptor beta chains below, sequenced in a study of T cells after yellow fever vaccination. TCRdb reprocessed the 5' RACE reads with MiXCR, giving one entry per CDR3 protein. The table records around 340,000 distinct CDR3 sequences, under 15% of them present only once. The sequencing used CD4+ T cells sorted from PBMCs, collected 15 days after the yellow fever booster vaccination. Receptor source: a man aged 18 to 29 who received the YFV17D yellow fever vaccine.

The sample holds many counts of this clonotype. The CDR3 DNA sequence: TGTGCCAGCAGCTTCAGGACCAGTAGCTCCTATAATTCACCCCTCCACTTT. It yields the protein CASSFRTSSSYNSPLHF. This chain joins TRBV7-2 and TRBJ1-6; D gene uncertain. This CDR3 is 17 amino acids long. V lost 3 bases and J 0 bases, leaving 12 bases between the germline ends. Germline-derived CDR1 and CDR2 are SGHTA and FQGNSA.

This clonotype has at least ten counts. CDR3 protein: CASSNQGVGEKLFF. In DNA, the CDR3 is TGTGCCAGCAGTAATCAGGGGGTAGGAGAAAAACTGTTTTTT. The gene calls are TRBV12-3 or TRBV12-4 and TRBJ1-4; 7 nucleotides match TRBD1. The CDR3 is 14 residues long. V shed 5 bases, J shed 8 bases, and the junction held 8 bases outside the gene matches.

This clonotype was observed a few times. The V gene is TRBV27, the J gene TRBJ1-1; 9 bases map to TRBD1. Germline V lookup: CDR1 MNHEY, CDR2 SMNVEV (reference sequence). This CDR3 is built from 16 residues. Trimming at V came to 4 bases and at J to 5 bases, leaving 11 bases not matched to a gene. The CDR3 DNA follows: TGTGCCAGCAGTTATACAGGGGGCGAGGTGTGGACTGAAGCTTTCTTT. This gives the protein CASSYTGGEVWTEAFF.

The chain links TRBV7-2 to TRBJ2-3; D is unclear. This CDR3 is built from 12 residues. The V gene lost 2 bases and the J gene lost 7 bases, with 7 bases spanning the gap. Per the germline V gene, CDR1 is SGHTA and CDR2 is FQGNSA. Here the CDR3 DNA reads TGTGCCAGCAGCTTACCGAGGAATACGCAGTATTTT. This codes for CASSLPRNTQYF.

The genes are TRBV20-1 and TRBJ2-1, with 9 positions matching TRBD2. CDR1 is DFQATT, CDR2 SNEGSKA, per germline (reference sequence). J lost 6 bases, V lost 4 bases, and 13 bases had no gene match. The CDR3 totals 16 residues. CDR3 sequence: CSAILGGGALVNEQFF. The CDR3 coding sequence is TGCAGTGCTATACTAGGCGGGGGGGCTTTAGTCAATGAGCAGTTCTTC.

The rearrangement joins TRBV24-1 to TRBJ2-3; D could derive from TRBD1 or TRBD2 (5 bases each). Trimming pared 4 bases from V and 6 bases from J, leaving 19 bases between. CDR3 length: 16 amino acids. Germline loops: CDR1 KGHDR, CDR2 SFDVKD. CDR3: CATSDPQGGGSDTQYF. The CDR3, as DNA: TGTGCCACCAGTGACCCCCAGGGTGGGGGATCGGATACGCAGTATTTT.

The chain uses TRBV5-1 and TRBJ2-7, with 8 bases lining up with TRBD1. J was trimmed by 3 bases and V by 0 bases; bases with no gene match: 5. The CDR3 is 15 amino acids. The germline V gene encodes CDR1 SGHRS and CDR2 YFSETQ. CDR3 coding DNA: TGCGCCAGCAGCTTGGCCCCCGGACAGGGCTACGAGCAGTACTTC. It is translated as CASSLAPGQGYEQYF.

The CDR3 sequence: CASRGPGDTDTQYF. The CDR3 nucleotides are TGTGCCTCCCGAGGACCGGGGGACACAGATACGCAGTATTTT. The chain recombines TRBV30 with TRBJ2-3, with D maybe TRBD2 (6 bases). Trimming left V 7 bases short and J 2 bases short, with 16 bases between. This CDR3 spans 14 amino acids. The germline V gene encodes CDR1 GTSNPN and CDR2 SVGIG (reference sequence).

This rearrangement joins TRBV9 to TRBJ2-7; D is unresolved. Germline CDR1 SGDLS, CDR2 YYNGEE. V lost 4 bases and J 4 bases, leaving 9 bases between the germline ends. This CDR3 has 12 amino acids. The CDR3 DNA follows: TGTGCCAGCAGCTTAAAGAGGTACGAGCAGTACGTC. This gives the protein CASSLKRYEQYV.

The chain couples TRBV5-1 to TRBJ1-6, with D tentatively TRBD1 (5 bases). Germline values: CDR1 SGHRS, CDR2 YFSETQ. V was clipped by 8 bases and J by 7 bases, with 13 bases between them. The CDR3 length is 13 residues. CDR3 nucleotides: TGCGCCAGTCACCGGGACGGCAATTCACCCCTCCACTTT. This gives the protein CASHRDGNSPLHF.